Here is one TCR beta chain with its context. The sample holds a few counts of this clone. No antigen is known for it. Base quality data are lacking; no much larger clone is found one base away. This sample stems from a study of beta chain features in type 1 diabetes (dated by TCRdb to between 2018 and 2020). Regarding the research as a whole: Mean age, gender distribution, total cell number and subset yield were not different between patients and healthy donors. A total of roughly 99 million sorted cells were examined across all samples, and the number of cells per subset was strongly correlated with RNA yield. In the study, TCRB repertoires of sorted circulating CD4+ T cell subsets from recently diagnosed type 1 diabetes patients were compared with those of matched healthy donors. Regulatory and stem cell-like memory subsets were isolated from only 8 patients and about eight healthy donors, whereas naive and central memory subsets came from all 30 or so donors.

A single peripheral blood draw of approximately 110 mL on average was collected from each donor into heparinised tubes. A BD FACSAria II and a panel including CD45RO, CCR7, CD25, CD127, CD95 and CD27 were used to sort naive, central memory, regulatory and stem cell-like memory CD4+ T cells. All sorted populations exceeded 95% purity. Right away, PBMCs were isolated by Lymphoprep density gradient centrifugation and were stained directly, with no culture step. So that batch effects would be minimized, each experiment stained and sorted samples in pairs, pairing one healthy donor with one patient. Trimming takes 4 bases off V and 0 bases off J; junction bases not matched to a gene: 4. The CDR3 measures 14 amino acids from cysteine to phenylalanine. The CDR3 DNA has 42 bases and is translated from base 1. CDR1 and CDR2 are drawn from the germline V gene: SQVTM, ANQGSEA. The High Capacity cDNA Reverse Transcription Kit was used to reverse transcribe all of the isolated RNA, meaning that expressed TCRB transcripts were what got sequenced. Naive, central memory and regulatory T cell samples underwent deep immunoSEQ sequencing, averaging around 3.9 million total reads per sample. Sorted cells were lysed in RLT buffer and RNA was extracted with DNase-treated RNeasy Micro or Mini kits, depending on cell number. Each cell subset was processed separately to prevent cross-contamination, with patient and healthy donor samples processed together. TCRB sequences were amplified from cDNA with the immunoSEQ multiplex PCR, producing 87-bp fragments spanning the CDR3 region. The amplicons were sequenced using the Illumina HiSeq platform. The study's processing was this. Synthetic template baselines were used to correct PCR bias computationally, reads within Hamming distance 2 were collapsed together, and singletons that could not be merged were discarded. Reads were aligned against IMGT so that V, D and J genes, CDR3 length and insertions or deletions at six rearrangement sites could be assigned. Clonotype counts were normalized to sorted cell number within each subset before computing true diversity and Gini coefficients with the tcR R package. The overlap coefficient, calculated on TCRB nucleotide sequences, was used to measure repertoire sharing. TCRdb retrieved this table from immuneACCESS and kept in-frame rearrangements only. Not all clones are present; in checked studies, unresolved V genes account for under half, and no reason is known for the remainder. The D gene and trimming were derived from the DNA, and the V and J assignments and clone size from that table. Across this sample there are about 130,000 clones, with nearly 9.5% seen only once. The top ten constitute about 0.61% of the sample.

Overall study results and their limits: PCR might favor shorter templates, but patient and control samples were amplified and corrected together, so any skew would affect both groups equally. Patients with type 1 diabetes made fewer insertions and deleted more nucleotides at VDJ recombination sites, implying thymic rearrangement abnormalities. HLA sub-analyses involved small numbers of individuals, so any influence of HLA type on TCRB rearrangement remained unresolved. Naive, central memory and regulatory TCRB repertoires appeared to be more alike among patients than among healthy donors. A moderate but significant shortening of TCRB CDR3 length was observed in type 1 diabetes patients in all four CD4+ subsets. Because cDNA rather than genomic DNA was sequenced, highly expressing activated cells could have been over-represented, although no difference in activation and CD3 levels was found between groups.

This receptor was obtained from a man in his late teens or twenties in good health. What was sequenced was central memory CD4+ T cells from blood. Here the chain combines TRBV29-1 and TRBJ2-5, with 8 junctional bases fitting TRBD2. The DNA is as follows: TGCAGCGTTGGTCGGGGGGGGAACCAAGAGACCCAGTACTTC. This sequence encodes CSVGRGGNQETQYF.